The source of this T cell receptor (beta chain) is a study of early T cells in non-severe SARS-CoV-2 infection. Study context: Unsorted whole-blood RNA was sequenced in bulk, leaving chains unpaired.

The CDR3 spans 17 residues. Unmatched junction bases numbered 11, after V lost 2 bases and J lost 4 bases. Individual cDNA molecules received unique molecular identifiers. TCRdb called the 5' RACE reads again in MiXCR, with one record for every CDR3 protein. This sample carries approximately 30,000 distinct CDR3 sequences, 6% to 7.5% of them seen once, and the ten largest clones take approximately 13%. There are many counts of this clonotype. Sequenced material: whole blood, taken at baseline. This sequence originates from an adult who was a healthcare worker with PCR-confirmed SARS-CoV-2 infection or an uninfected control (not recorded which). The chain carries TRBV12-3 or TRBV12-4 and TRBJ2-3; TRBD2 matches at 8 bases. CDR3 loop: CASSLFPKRELSDTQYF. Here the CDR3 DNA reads TGTGCCAGCAGTTTATTTCCGAAGCGGGAGTTGTCAGATACGCAGTATTTT.